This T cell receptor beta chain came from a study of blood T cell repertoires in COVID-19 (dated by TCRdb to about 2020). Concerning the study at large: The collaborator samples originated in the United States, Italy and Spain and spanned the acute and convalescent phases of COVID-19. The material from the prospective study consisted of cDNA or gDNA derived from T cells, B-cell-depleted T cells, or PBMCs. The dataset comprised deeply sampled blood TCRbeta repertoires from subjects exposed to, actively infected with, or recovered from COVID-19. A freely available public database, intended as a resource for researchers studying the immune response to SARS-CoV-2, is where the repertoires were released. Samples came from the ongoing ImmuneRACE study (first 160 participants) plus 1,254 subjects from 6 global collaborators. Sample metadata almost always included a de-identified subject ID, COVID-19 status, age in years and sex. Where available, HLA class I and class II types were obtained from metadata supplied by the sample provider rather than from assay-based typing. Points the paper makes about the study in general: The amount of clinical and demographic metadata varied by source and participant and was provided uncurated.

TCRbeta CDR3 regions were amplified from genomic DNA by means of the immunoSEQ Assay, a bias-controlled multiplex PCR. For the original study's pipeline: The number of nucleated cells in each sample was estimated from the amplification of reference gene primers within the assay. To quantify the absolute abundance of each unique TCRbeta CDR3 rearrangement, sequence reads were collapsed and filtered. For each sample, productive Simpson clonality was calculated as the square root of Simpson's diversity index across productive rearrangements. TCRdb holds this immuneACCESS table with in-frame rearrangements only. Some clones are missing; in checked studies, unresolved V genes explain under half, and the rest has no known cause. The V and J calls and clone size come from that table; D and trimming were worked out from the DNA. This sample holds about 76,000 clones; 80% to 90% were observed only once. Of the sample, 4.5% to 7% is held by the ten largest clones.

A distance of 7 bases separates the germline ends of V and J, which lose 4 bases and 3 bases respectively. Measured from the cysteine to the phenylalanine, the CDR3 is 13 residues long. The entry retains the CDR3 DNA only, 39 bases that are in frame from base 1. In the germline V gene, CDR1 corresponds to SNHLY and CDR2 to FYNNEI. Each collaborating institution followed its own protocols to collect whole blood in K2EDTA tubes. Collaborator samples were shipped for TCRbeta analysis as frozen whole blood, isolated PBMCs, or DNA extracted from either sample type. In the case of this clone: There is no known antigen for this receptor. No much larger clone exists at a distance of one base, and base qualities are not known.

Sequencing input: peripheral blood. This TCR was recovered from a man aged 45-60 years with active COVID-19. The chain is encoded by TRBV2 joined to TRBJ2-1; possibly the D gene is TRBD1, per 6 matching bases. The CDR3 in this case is CASSVQGYNEQFF. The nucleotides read TGTGCCAGCAGTGTACAGGGCTACAATGAGCAGTTCTTC. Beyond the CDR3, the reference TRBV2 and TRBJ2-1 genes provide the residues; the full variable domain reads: EPEVTQTPSHQVTQMGQEVILRCVPISNHLYFYWYRQILGQKVEFLVSFYNNEISEKSEIFDDQFSVERPDGSNFTLKIRSTKLEDSAMYFCASSVQGYNEQFFGPGTRLTVL.